Below, one TCR beta chain is given with its context. The antigen is not known. The CDR3 runs 13 residues. The V and J ends lost 3 bases and 8 bases respectively, with 12 bases between them. The germline gives CDR1 SGHVS, CDR2 FNYEAQ. Expressed TCRB transcripts were sequenced, since all the RNA that had been isolated was reverse transcribed. The method was immunoSEQ multiplex PCR; TCRdb's version includes in-frame clones alone and lacks a portion of them. The sample lists 200,000 to 250,000 clones; roughly 13% were seen once. The data stem from a study of beta chain features in type 1 diabetes. General study results and limits: Across all four CD4+ subsets, people with type 1 diabetes showed modestly shorter TCRB CDR3s. A closer apparent resemblance between naive, central memory and Treg TCRB repertoires was seen in patients than in healthy donors.

Heparinised blood was drawn once per donor, averaging roughly 120 mL. Populations isolated by sorting all had purity greater than 95%. This TCR was recovered from a man aged 25-45 years with type 1 diabetes. Sequencing was carried out using naive CD4+ T cells from blood. J is TRBJ2-3 and V is TRBV7-6; a possible D gene is TRBD1 (6 bases). The CDR3 sequence is CASSFQGFGTQYF. For the CDR3, the DNA is TGTGCCAGCAGCTTCCAGGGGTTTGGTACGCAGTATTTT.